The entry that follows covers one T cell receptor (beta chain) sequence. There is no known antigen for this receptor. Base qualities are not at hand, and no much larger clone is one base apart. From a lookup of the germline V gene, CDR1 and CDR2 are SGHTA and FQGTGA. After removal of 4 bases from V and 7 bases from J, the junction retains 9 bases not matched to a gene. Inclusive of the bounding cysteine and phenylalanine, the CDR3 is 14 residues long. The retained sequence is limited to the CDR3, 42 bases, with the frame set at the first base. Patients with autoimmune disease history or receiving systemic immunosuppression were excluded from the trial. Peripheral blood for TCR sequencing was collected from all dose cohorts at baseline, on cycle 4 day 1, and on cycle 7 day 1. The samples were taken from a phase I, first-in-human, multicenter, open-label dose-escalation trial of ivuxolimab. Adults with locally advanced or metastatic head and neck squamous cell, hepatocellular, melanoma or renal cell carcinoma were enrolled in the trial. Before TCR sequencing, CD4+ T cells and CD8+ T cells were sorted from peripheral blood as separate populations.

These data come from a study of OX40 agonist ivuxolimab in advanced cancers. Background on the whole study: Ivuxolimab, which targeted the costimulatory receptor OX40 (CD134), was an agonistic, fully human IgG2 monoclonal antibody. Intravenous ivuxolimab was administered to patients every 2 weeks at six dose levels: 0.01, 0.1, 0.3, 1.5, 3 and 10 mg/kg. Of the 50 or so patients in dose escalation, approximately 20 had hepatocellular carcinoma, some 15 had melanoma, 9 had renal cell carcinoma and 9 had head and neck cancer. A male proportion of about 79% and a mean age of approximately 58 years, ranging from roughly 23 to 90, were recorded for the dose-escalation cohort. Patients were allowed to have had prior anti-PD-1, anti-PD-L1 or anti-CTLA-4 therapy, and approximately 40% of the dose-escalation patients had been treated with checkpoint inhibitors. Partial responses occurred in three dose-escalation patients, of whom one had hepatocellular carcinoma and two had cutaneous melanoma. The purpose of peripheral TCRbeta sequencing was to test whether ivuxolimab changed TCR sequence diversity and led to clonal T-cell expansion. The paper reports the monotherapy dose-escalation portion (N of about 50 patients) of the phase I ivuxolimab trial. Overall study results and their limits: In partial responders in the 0.1-3.0 mg/kg groups, normalized peripheral clonal expansion was found to be among the lowest, especially among CD8+ T cells. At doses of 0.1 to 3.0 mg/kg, clonal expansion of both CD4+ and CD8+ blood T cells was observed from baseline to week 6. Antigen specificity was not determined for the clonally expanded peripheral T cells. Low levels of normalized T-cell clonal expansion were also seen in some nonresponding patients. After ivuxolimab, expanded clones were on average more numerous among CD8+ T cells than among CD4+ T cells.

For sequencing of the TCRbeta CDR3 region, genomic DNA was extracted from the sorted cells. The immunoSEQ Assay was used to sequence the TCRbeta CDR3 regions. What TCRdb holds here is the immuneACCESS table cut down to in-frame rearrangements. Part of the clones is not present; checked against another copy, under half of the missing clones reflect an unresolved V gene, and the others are unexplained. Across this sample there are 40,000 to 50,000 clones, with approximately 86% seen only once. The ten most abundant clones make up about an eighth of the sample. The chain was built from TRBV7-3 and TRBJ1-1; a stretch of 7 junction bases matches TRBD1. This sample comprised CD4+ or CD8+ T cells sorted from blood, obtained in a trial of the OX40 agonist ivuxolimab. The sequence was obtained from an adult with an advanced solid tumor such as melanoma, head and neck, liver or kidney cancer. The sequence in DNA is TGTGCCAGCAGCTGGAAGACAGGGTCAAGTGAAGCTTTCTTT. It encodes CASSWKTGSSEAFF. This CDR3, with the reference TRBV7-3 and TRBJ1-1 proteins standing in past its ends, gives the full variable domain GAGVSQTPSNKVTEKGKYVELRCDPISGHTALYWYRQSLGQGPEFLIYFQGTGAADDSGLPNDRFFAVRPEGSVSTLKIQRTERGDSAVYLCASSWKTGSSEAFFGQGTRLTVV.